The entry below gives a single TCR beta chain sequence along with its context. This record belongs to a study of blood T cell repertoires in COVID-19. The wider study: PBMCs, B-cell-depleted T cells, or T cells were the source of the cDNA or gDNA that made up the material.

The germline gives CDR1 KGHSH, CDR2 LQKENI. Trimming removed 0 bases from V and 2 bases from J, with 7 bases in between. The CDR3 sequence is 14 residues long. Only in-frame clones appear in the TCRdb table, and some are missing; sequencing was by immunoSEQ multiplex PCR. The sample lists about 240,000 clones, around 87% occurring once. The chain has TRBV18 and TRBJ1-1; D uncertain. The receptor's source is a woman between 65 and 79 years old with active or convalescent COVID-19. Sequencing input: peripheral blood. DNA for the CDR3: TGTGCCAGCTCACCACCGGCCATAAACACTGAAGCTTTCTTT. It is translated as CASSPPAINTEAFF.